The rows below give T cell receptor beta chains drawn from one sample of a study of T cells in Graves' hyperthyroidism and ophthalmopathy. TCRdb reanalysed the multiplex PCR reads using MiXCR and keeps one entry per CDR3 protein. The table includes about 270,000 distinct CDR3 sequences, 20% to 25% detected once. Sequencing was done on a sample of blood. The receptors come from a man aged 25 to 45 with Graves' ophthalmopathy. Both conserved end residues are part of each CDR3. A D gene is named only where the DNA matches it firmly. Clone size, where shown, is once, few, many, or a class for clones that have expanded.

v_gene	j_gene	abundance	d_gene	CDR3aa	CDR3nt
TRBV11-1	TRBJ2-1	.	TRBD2	CASSLGGSGSYNEQFF	TGTGCCAGCAGCTTAGGTGGTAGCGGGAGTTACAATGAGCAGTTCTTC
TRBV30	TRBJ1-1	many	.	CAGGRRNTEAFF	TGTGCCGGCGGACGGAGAAACACTGAAGCTTTCTTT
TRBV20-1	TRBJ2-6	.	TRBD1	CSARQWDSLSGANVLTF	TGCAGTGCCCGGCAATGGGACAGTCTCTCTGGGGCCAACGTCCTGACTTTC
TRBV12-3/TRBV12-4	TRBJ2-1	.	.	CASSFTGQNNEQFF	TGTGCCAGCAGTTTTACTGGACAGAACAATGAGCAGTTCTTC
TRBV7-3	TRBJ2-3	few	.	CASSLNPGGGTDTQYF	TGTGCCAGCAGCTTAAATCCCGGGGGAGGCACAGATACGCAGTATTTT
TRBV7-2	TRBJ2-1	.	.	CASSFYGGLDYNEQFF	TGTGCCAGCAGCTTCTATGGGGGACTCGACTACAATGAGCAGTTCTTC
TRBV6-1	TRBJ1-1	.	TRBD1	CASSLRQGSYTEAFF	TGTGCCAGCAGTTTACGACAGGGGTCCTACACTGAAGCTTTCTTT
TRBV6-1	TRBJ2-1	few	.	CASRTDIAEQFF	TGTGCCAGCAGGACCGACATTGCTGAGCAGTTCTTC
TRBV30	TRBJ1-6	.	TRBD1	CAWRTQGADFNSPLHF	TGTGCCTGGCGAACACAGGGGGCGGATTTTAATTCACCCCTCCACTTT
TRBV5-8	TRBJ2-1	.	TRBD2	CASSLELAGVAEQFF	TGTGCCAGCAGCTTGGAGCTAGCGGGAGTTGCTGAGCAGTTCTTC
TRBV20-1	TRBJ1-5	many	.	CSAGGLVGNNQPQHF	TGCAGTGCTGGAGGTCTCGTAGGGAACAATCAGCCCCAGCATTTT
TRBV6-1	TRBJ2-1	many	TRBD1	CASSRDRGYNEQFF	TGTGCCAGCAGTCGGGACAGGGGGTACAATGAGCAGTTCTTC
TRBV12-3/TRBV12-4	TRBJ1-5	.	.	CASTNDPNQPQHF	TGTGCCAGCACCAACGACCCAAATCAGCCCCAGCATTTT
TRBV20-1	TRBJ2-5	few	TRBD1	CSARDEGGRGQTQYF	TGCAGTGCTAGAGATGAAGGGGGCCGAGGGCAGACCCAGTACTTC
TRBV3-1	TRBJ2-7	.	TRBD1	CASSQEVQGATYEQYF	TGTGCCAGCAGCCAAGAAGTCCAGGGGGCAACCTACGAGCAGTACTTC
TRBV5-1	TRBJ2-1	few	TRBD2	CASSLMLAGDNEQFF	TGCGCCAGCAGCTTAATGCTAGCGGGGGACAATGAGCAGTTCTTC
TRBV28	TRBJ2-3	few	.	CASSLPDYGGDTQYF	TGTGCCAGCAGTTTACCGGACTATGGGGGCGATACGCAGTATTTT
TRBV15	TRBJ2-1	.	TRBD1	CATSKGAEQFF	TGTGCCACCAGCAAGGGGGCAGAGCAGTTCTTC
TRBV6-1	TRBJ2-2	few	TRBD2	CASMGTSGRTGELFF	TGTGCCAGCATGGGGACTAGCGGGAGGACCGGGGAGCTGTTTTTT
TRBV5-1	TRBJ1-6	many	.	CASSLSGYGSYNSPLHF	TGCGCCAGCAGCTTGTCAGGGTACGGCTCCTATAATTCACCCCTCCACTTT
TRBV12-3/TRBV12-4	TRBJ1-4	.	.	CASSLLALRGNEKLFF	TGTGCCAGCAGTTTATTGGCCTTACGAGGGAATGAAAAACTGTTTTTT
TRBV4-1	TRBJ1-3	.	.	CASSQDRGYSGNTIYF	TGCGCCAGCAGCCAAGATAGGGGGTACTCTGGAAACACCATATATTTT
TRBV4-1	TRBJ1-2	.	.	CASSQARSDWSYGYTF	TGCGCCAGCAGCCAAGCCCGCTCCGACTGGTCCTATGGCTACACCTTC
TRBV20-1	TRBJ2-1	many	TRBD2	CSARAGGPYNEQFF	TGCAGTGCTAGAGCGGGAGGGCCCTACAATGAGCAGTTCTTC
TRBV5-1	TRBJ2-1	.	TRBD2	CASGPGLGYNEQFF	TGCGCCAGCGGCCCGGGACTAGGGTACAATGAGCAGTTCTTC
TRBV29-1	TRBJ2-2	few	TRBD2	CSVRTSGNTGELFF	TGCAGCGTTCGCACTAGCGGGAACACCGGGGAGCTGTTTTTT
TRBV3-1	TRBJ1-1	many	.	CASSLRTVNTEAFF	TGTGCCAGCAGCCTCAGGACGGTGAACACTGAAGCTTTCTTT
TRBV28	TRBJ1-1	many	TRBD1	CASSLWGQGNLEAFF	TGTGCCAGCAGTTTATGGGGACAGGGGAACCTCGAAGCTTTCTTT
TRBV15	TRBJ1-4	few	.	CATSRDPETEKLFF	TGTGCCACCAGCAGAGATCCAGAAACGGAAAAACTGTTTTTT
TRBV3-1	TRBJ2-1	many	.	CASSQGSLGEQFF	TGTGCCAGCAGCCAAGGGTCGCTCGGTGAGCAGTTCTTC
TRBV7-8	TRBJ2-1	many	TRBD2	CASSSVGGLARLDEQFF	TGTGCCAGCAGCTCAGTTGGGGGACTAGCGAGATTGGATGAGCAGTTCTTC
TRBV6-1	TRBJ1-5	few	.	CASSPDRSAGPQHF	TGTGCCAGCAGCCCCGACAGGTCCGCAGGGCCCCAGCATTTT
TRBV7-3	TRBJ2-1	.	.	CASSSTTSFREQFF	TGTGCCAGCAGCTCCACGACAAGTTTTCGTGAGCAGTTCTTC
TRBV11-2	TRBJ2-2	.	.	CASSPLGGTGELFF	TGTGCCAGCAGCCCACTGGGTGGGACCGGGGAGCTGTTTTTT
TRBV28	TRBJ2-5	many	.	CASSSAEVQETQYF	TGTGCCAGCAGTTCGGCAGAGGTCCAAGAGACCCAGTACTTC
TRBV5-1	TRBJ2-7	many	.	CASSRGSSYEQYF	TGCGCCAGCAGCAGGGGGTCCTCCTACGAGCAGTACTTC
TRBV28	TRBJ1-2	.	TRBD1	CATKGQGANYGYTF	TGTGCCACCAAGGGGCAGGGGGCTAACTATGGCTACACCTTC
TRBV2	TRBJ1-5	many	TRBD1	CASRPGQVTYSGNQPQHF	TGTGCCAGCAGACCCGGACAGGTGACTTATAGCGGCAATCAGCCCCAGCATTTT
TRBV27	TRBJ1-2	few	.	CASSSLKGAYGYTF	TGTGCCAGCAGTTCACTCAAAGGCGCCTATGGCTACACCTTC
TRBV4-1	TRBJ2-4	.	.	CASRAEGVVKNIQCF	TGCGCCAGCAGGGCCGAGGGGGTAGTCAAAAACATTCAGTGCTTC
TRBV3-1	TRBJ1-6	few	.	CASSQAIGNSPLHF	TGTGCCAGCAGCCAAGCAATTGGTAATTCACCCCTCCACTTT
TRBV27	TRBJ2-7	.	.	CASSLPRREQYF	TGTGCCAGCAGTTTACCTAGGAGGGAGCAGTACTTC
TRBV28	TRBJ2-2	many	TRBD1	CASSFHRGPGIGELFF	TGTGCCAGCAGTTTTCACAGGGGGCCCGGTATCGGGGAGCTGTTTTTT
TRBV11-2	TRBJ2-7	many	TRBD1	CASSFQQGDGSYEQYF	TGTGCCAGCAGCTTCCAACAGGGGGATGGCTCCTACGAGCAGTACTTC
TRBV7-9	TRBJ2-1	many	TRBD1	CASSANLWDREFF	TGTGCCAGCAGCGCTAATCTTTGGGACAGGGAGTTCTTC
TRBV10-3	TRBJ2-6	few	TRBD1	CASRIRDRESGANVLTF	TGTGCCAGCAGGATCCGGGACAGGGAATCTGGGGCCAACGTCCTGACTTTC
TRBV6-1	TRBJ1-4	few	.	CASSYSGQREKLFF	TGTGCCAGCAGTTACAGCGGACAGCGAGAAAAACTGTTTTTT
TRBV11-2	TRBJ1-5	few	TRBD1	CASSLVRDRVDNQPQHF	TGTGCCAGCAGCTTAGTCCGGGACAGGGTAGACAATCAGCCCCAGCATTTT
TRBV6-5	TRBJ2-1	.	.	CASSYSVGDSRTREQFF	TGTGCCAGCAGTTACTCGGTTGGTGACTCCCGGACTCGGGAGCAGTTCTTC
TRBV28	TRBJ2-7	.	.	CAGQTAGADYEQYF	TGTGCCGGGCAGACGGCGGGGGCCGACTACGAGCAGTACTTC
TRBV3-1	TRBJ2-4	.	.	CASTVLFSGPTVVQYF	TGTGCCAGCACCGTCCTTTTTTCGGGACCCACGGTGGTTCAGTACTTC
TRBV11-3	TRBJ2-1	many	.	CASSFGYNEQFF	TGTGCCAGCAGCTTTGGCTACAATGAGCAGTTCTTC